The 8 T cell receptor beta chains listed next were all sequenced from one sample in a study of T cell responses to AZD1222 COVID-19 vaccine (dated by TCRdb to the early 2020s). The time point label for this specimen denotes: baseline before first vaccination. Receptor amplification or capture employed the immunoSEQ multiplex PCR assay. The table was pulled from immuneACCESS by TCRdb, which kept in-frame rearrangements only. Such tables lose some clones; where checked, under half of the loss comes from unresolved V genes, and the rest has no known cause. Recorded for this sample are around 90,000 clones; 70% to 90% of them occurred a single time. The ten largest clones capture less than 15% of the sample. The starting material was peripheral blood, obtained on day 0 of AZD1222 vaccination. The receptors shown here come from an adult in good health.

The chain links TRBV5-4 to TRBJ1-1; tentatively, D is TRBD1 (5 bases). The germline V and J ends were trimmed by 4 bases and 1 base, with 14 bases remaining between them. Germline values: CDR1 SGHNT, CDR2 YYREEE (reference sequence). This CDR3 is built from 15 residues. CDR3 coding DNA: TGTGCCAGCAGCCTCCCAAGAGGACAGAACACTGAAGCTTTCTTT. It is translated as CASSLPRGQNTEAFF.

The chain carries TRBV10-2 and TRBJ1-4; D is unresolved. Deletions cut 0 bases from V and 4 bases from J, with 9 bases between. This CDR3 is built from 15 residues. In germline, CDR1 is WSHSY, CDR2 SAAADI. The CDR3 protein is CASSESTADNEKLFF. The CDR3 nucleotides read TGCGCCAGCAGTGAGTCGACGGCGGATAATGAAAAACTGTTTTTT.

This chain links TRBV5-1 with TRBJ1-5; D call uncertain. Deletions cut 7 bases from V and 5 bases from J, with 13 bases between. The CDR3 runs 13 residues. In germline, CDR1 is SGHRS, CDR2 YFSETQ. The CDR3 DNA is TGCGCCAGCTCCTTGGACGGTTATCAGCCCCAGCATTTT. It translates to CASSLDGYQPQHF.

The chain joins TRBV28 to TRBJ1-2; tentatively, D is TRBD1 (5 bases). This CDR3 has 13 residues. V was pared by 8 bases and J by 3 bases, with 13 bases between. CDR1 is MDHEN, CDR2 SYDVKM, per germline. In nucleotides, the CDR3 is TGTGCCAGCGAGGGACCCCTGGACTATGGCTACACCTTC. Translating gives CASEGPLDYGYTF.

The chain links TRBV6-2 or TRBV6-3 to TRBJ2-1; possibly TRBD1 for D (6 bases). This CDR3 has 14 residues. The germline V gene encodes CDR1 MNHEY and CDR2 SVGEGT. The V and J ends lost 5 bases and 6 bases respectively, with 14 bases between them. CDR3 nucleotides: TGTGCCAGCAGTCTCCGACAGGTCGGCAATGAGCAGTTCTTC. Translation: CASSLRQVGNEQFF.

This chain connects TRBV5-1 to TRBJ2-1; the D gene is possibly TRBD1 (5 bases). V was trimmed by 2 bases and J by 8 bases, leaving 14 bases between them. The CDR3 runs to 14 residues. Germline V CDR1 and CDR2: SGHRS, YFSETQ. CDR3 sequence reads: CASSFQGRGDEQFF. The CDR3 DNA follows: TGCGCCAGCAGCTTCCAGGGAAGGGGCGATGAGCAGTTCTTC.

The chain has TRBV6-6 and TRBJ2-7; possibly TRBD2 for D (5 bases). Trimming stripped 4 bases from V and 9 bases from J, with 10 bases between. The CDR3 runs 11 residues. Germline CDR1 reads MNHNY; CDR2 reads SVGAGI (reference sequence). The DNA for the CDR3 is TGTGCCAGCAGTTTAGGGAGTTCGCAGTACTTC. Its translation: CASSLGSSQYF.

This chain connects TRBV4-2 to TRBJ2-1; TRBD2 aligns across 8 bases. This CDR3 spans 16 amino acids. Germline V gene lookup returns CDR1 LGHNA and CDR2 YNFKEQ. J lost 6 bases, V lost 3 bases, and 10 bases had no gene match. As DNA, the CDR3 is TGTGCCAGCAGCCAGGTGTCCGGGACTAGGTCCAATGAGCAGTTCTTC. It translates to CASSQVSGTRSNEQFF.